Below, 19 T cell receptor beta chains from the same sample are listed, as sequenced in a study of early T cells in non-severe SARS-CoV-2 infection. TCRdb recomputed calls from the 5' RACE reads with MiXCR, one row per CDR3 protein. The repertoire has 30,000 to 40,000 distinct CDR3 sequences, 5% to 6.5% of them found once; the top ten carry about 8%. The sample consisted of whole blood. The receptors were sampled from an adult who was a healthcare worker with PCR-confirmed SARS-CoV-2 infection or an uninfected control (not recorded which).

Concerning this clonotype: A read error may explain this, as a much larger clone is one base away. V and J are TRBV29-1 and TRBJ2-3, with 16 bases fitting TRBD2. Germline V gene sequence: CDR1 SQVTM, CDR2 ANQGSEA. V shed 4 bases, J shed 2 bases, and the junction held 6 bases outside the gene matches. The CDR3 covers 17 residues. CDR3 region: CSVVGTSGGAFTDTQYF. CDR3 nucleotides: TGCAGCGTTGTAGGGACTAGCGGGGGGGCGTTCACAGATACGCAGTATTTT.

This clonotype was observed a handful of times. The rearrangement links TRBV11-2 to TRBJ2-2, with unresolved D. The ends were cut back, 4 bases at V and 0 bases at J, with 6 bases in the middle. Germline CDR1 reads SGHAT; CDR2 reads FQNNGV. The CDR3 is 14 residues long. The CDR3 spells CASSWSANTGELFF. DNA for the CDR3: TGTGCCAGCAGCTGGTCGGCGAACACCGGGGAGCTGTTTTTT.

This clonotype was recorded at least ten times. The chain has TRBV4-3 and TRBJ2-6; D may be TRBD1 (5 bases). Germline V gene data show CDR1 as LGHNA and CDR2 as YSLEER. Trimming cost V 0 bases and J 1 base, with 10 bases left between them. This CDR3 has 17 residues. CDR3 region: CASSQDPGKSGANVLTF. In DNA form, the CDR3 reads TGCGCCAGCAGCCAAGATCCAGGGAAGTCTGGGGCCAACGTCCTGACTTTC.

This chain connects TRBV21-1 to TRBJ2-4. TRBV21-1 is a listed pseudogene. The CDR3 sequence is 12 residues long. CDR3 in amino acids: CASSTDQNIQYF. DNA for the CDR3: TGTGCCAGCAGCACGGACCAAAACATTCAGTACTTC.

V is TRBV3-1 and J is TRBJ2-3, with D perhaps being TRBD1 or TRBD2 (5 bases each). Trimming stripped 4 bases from V and 1 base from J, with 9 bases between. Germline V gene data show CDR1 as LGHDT and CDR2 as YNNKEL (reference sequence). The CDR3 contains 14 residues. The CDR3 region is CASSRGPGTDTQYF. As DNA, the CDR3 is TGTGCCAGCAGCCGGGGACCAGGCACAGATACGCAGTATTTT.

In this sample, this clonotype turned up many times. The chain employs TRBV7-9 and TRBJ1-4, with D possibly TRBD1 on 6 matching bases. From germline, CDR1 is SEHNR and CDR2 FQNEAQ (reference sequence). The germline V and J ends were trimmed by 3 bases and 8 bases, with 16 bases remaining between them. This CDR3 comprises 15 residues. Here the CDR3 reads CASSLVGGTVEKLFF. CDR3 nucleotide sequence: TGTGCCAGCAGCTTGGTAGGGGGTACGGTCGAAAAACTGTTTTTT.

This clonotype rates as medium-sized. The chain is built from TRBV12-3 or TRBV12-4 and TRBJ2-4, with D unclear. The CDR3 has 12 residues. The V gene lost 2 bases and the J gene lost 4 bases, with 3 bases spanning the gap. The chain's CDR3 is CASSLRKNIQYF. In nucleotides, the CDR3 is TGTGCCAGCAGTTTAAGGAAAAACATTCAGTACTTC.

In its sample, this clonotype was seen a few times. The chain recombines TRBV30 with TRBJ2-2, with D unresolved. There are 11 residues in the CDR3. Per the germline V gene, CDR1 is GTSNPN and CDR2 is SVGIG (reference sequence). V was pared by 3 bases and J by 5 bases, with 4 bases between. CDR3 sequence reads: CAWRFTGELFF. CDR3 sequence (DNA): TGTGCCTGGAGGTTTACCGGGGAGCTGTTTTTT.

This sequence joins TRBV5-6 and TRBJ2-7, with D possibly being TRBD1 or TRBD2 (5 bases each). V was trimmed by 4 bases and J by 6 bases, leaving 14 bases between them. The CDR3 consists of 13 residues. Germline loops: CDR1 SGHDT, CDR2 YYEEEE. The DNA of the CDR3 is TGTGCCAGCAGCCGCTACGGGGCCATCGAGCAGTACTTC. Translated: CASSRYGAIEQYF.

This rearrangement joins TRBV6-5 to TRBJ2-1; 11 bases map to TRBD2. Germline assignment: CDR1 MNHEY and CDR2 SVGAGI. The V segment lost 6 bases and the J segment 5 bases; nucleotides outside the gene matches: 6. There are 15 residues in the CDR3. CDR3 amino acids: CASSRGTSGHNEQFF. Written as DNA, the CDR3 is TGTGCCAGCAGCCGTGGGACTAGCGGACACAATGAGCAGTTCTTC.

This clonotype was detected ten times or more. The chain employs TRBV7-9 and TRBJ2-3, with D hard to call. V lost 0 bases and J lost 2, with 9 bases in between. Germline V gives CDR1 SEHNR, CDR2 FQNEAQ (reference sequence). The CDR3 consists of 15 residues. This CDR3 is CASSLATGFTDTQYF. The CDR3 coding sequence is TGTGCCAGCAGCTTAGCAACCGGATTCACAGATACGCAGTATTTT.

This clonotype was counted many times. The CDR3 loop is CASEGPVNTEAFF. The CDR3 bases are TGTGCCAGCGAGGGGCCTGTGAACACTGAAGCTTTCTTT. This rearrangement joins TRBV6-2 or TRBV6-3 to TRBJ1-1, with a weak D call TRBD1 (5 bases). The V end was cut by 8 bases, the J end by 0 bases, with 10 bases between. The CDR3 contains 13 residues. In germline, CDR1 is MNHEY, CDR2 SVGEGT.

This clonotype came up many times. This chain joins TRBV18 and TRBJ1-6; D remains ambiguous. Trimming removed 2 bases at V and 10 bases at J, with 15 bases between. The CDR3 has 15 amino acids. Germline V gives CDR1 KGHSH, CDR2 LQKENI. Here the CDR3 DNA reads TGTGCCAGCTCACCAGCAGCGGGAGGTGTATCACCCCTCCACTTT. Translation: CASSPAAGGVSPLHF.

This clonotype was counted many times. The chain has TRBV29-1 and TRBJ1-1, with no clear D. From germline, CDR1 is SQVTM and CDR2 ANQGSEA. Trimming took off 5 bases at V and 1 base at J, with 14 bases between the two ends. The CDR3 covers 14 residues. As DNA, the CDR3 is TGCAGCGTTTTCCTGTTAAAGGGGAACACTGAAGCTTTCTTT. Translation gives CSVFLLKGNTEAFF.

The rearrangement joins TRBV7-6 to TRBJ2-5; D is ambiguous. The CDR3 covers 14 residues. Trimming shortened V by 2 bases and J by 2 bases, and 9 bases separated the two germline ends. Germline CDR1 is SGHVS and CDR2 is FNYEAQ. The CDR3 nucleotides are TGTGCCAGCAGCTTAACAGCGAAGCAAGAGACCCAGTACTTC. This encodes CASSLTAKQETQYF.

A remark on this clonotype: A much larger clone is a single base away; this may be a read error. The CDR3 does not close with the conserved phenylalanine or tryptophan, likely indicating a read error. The gene calls are TRBV19 and TRBJ1-2; TRBD1 matches 9 bases. This CDR3 spans 14 amino acids. Germline CDR1 and CDR2: LNHDA and SQIVND (reference sequence). The trim removed 5 bases at V and 8 bases at J, leaving 9 bases unmatched. CDR3 bases: TGTGCCAGTAGTCCACAACAGGGGGCGGAAGGCTACACCTTA. It is translated as CASSPQQGAEGYTL.

For this clonotype: A junction end diverges from the germline sequence, so it may reflect a read error. The J gene is TRBJ1-6, the V gene TRBV3-1; D ambiguous. This CDR3 region has 13 residues. Germline V gene sequence: CDR1 LGHDT, CDR2 YNNKEL (reference sequence). The CDR3 reads CAGSNTLNSPLHF. The CDR3 DNA reads TGTGCCGGCAGCAATACCCTTAATTCACCCCTCCACTTT. Full variable domain (missing parts from reference TRBV3-1 and TRBJ1-6): DTAVSQTPKYLVTQMGNDKSIKCEQNLGHDTMYWYKQDSKKFLKIMFSYNNKELIINETVPNRFSPKSPDKAHLNLHINSLELGDSAVYFCAGSNTLNSPLHFGNGTRLTVT.

This clonotype has ten or more counts. The genes are TRBV13 and TRBJ1-6, with 10 bases lining up with TRBD1. V was clipped by 7 bases and J by 8 bases; unmatched bases: 8. The germline gives CDR1 PRHDT, CDR2 FYEKMQ (reference sequence). The CDR3 is 15 amino acids. In DNA, the CDR3 is TGTGCCAGCAACACCGGGACAGGGGTTGATTCACCCCTCCACTTT. Its protein product is CASNTGTGVDSPLHF.

This clonotype was detected ten times or more. The J gene is TRBJ2-1, the V gene TRBV20-1, with 9 nucleotides matching TRBD2. Trimming removed 0 bases from V and 6 bases from J; junction bases left unmatched: 6. The germline CDR1 and CDR2 sequences are DFQATT and SNEGSKA (reference sequence). CDR3 length equals 15 residues. The CDR3 loop reads CSARDPAGGGNEQFF. In nucleotides, the CDR3 is TGCAGTGCTAGAGATCCTGCGGGAGGGGGCAATGAGCAGTTCTTC.